What follows are 25 T cell receptor beta chains derived from one specimen sequenced in a study of cytomegalovirus exposure and HLA in healthy donors. The PCR ran on 60 Vbeta and 13 Jbeta primers. Assay used: immunoSEQ multiplex PCR; TCRdb lists only in-frame clones, some missing. The repertoire holds just under 65,000 clones, with around 80% as singletons. Sequencing was done on a sample of PBMCs. Source of these receptors: a woman aged 30 to 39 in good health and CMV-seronegative.

This chain joins TRBV2 and TRBJ2-7; perhaps TRBD2 as D (5 bases). CDR1 and CDR2 from the germline V gene are SNHLY and FYNNEI. The V end was cut by 11 bases, the J end by 0 bases, with 11 bases between. The CDR3 spans 12 residues. The CDR3 here is CASTRGSYEQYF. The CDR3 nucleotides are TGTGCCTCAACCCGGGGCTCCTACGAGCAGTACTTC.

The chain uses TRBV4-3 and TRBJ2-1; 9 bases align to TRBD1. This CDR3 has 15 residues. Germline CDR1 is LGHNA and CDR2 is YSLEER. V was clipped by 0 bases and J by 10 bases; unmatched bases: 7. The CDR3, as DNA: TGCGCCAGCAGCCAAGACGGGACAGGGTCCCGAGAGCAGTTCTTC. Protein product: CASSQDGTGSREQFF.

This chain uses TRBV5-1 with TRBJ1-3; a weak D match, TRBD1 (6 bases). V was clipped by 3 bases and J by 2 bases, with 9 bases between them. The CDR3 covers 14 residues. The germline V gene has CDR1 SGHRS and CDR2 YFSETQ. As DNA, the CDR3 is TGCGCCAGCAGCTCAAACAGGGCTGGAAACACCATATATTTT. Translated: CASSSNRAGNTIYF.

CDR3 DNA sequence: TGTGCCAGCAGTCCTTACCCTAGACAGGGCCCCAATCAGCCCCAGCATTTT. It codes for CASSPYPRQGPNQPQHF. The V and J genes are TRBV28 and TRBJ1-5; 7 positions match TRBD1. Germline-derived CDR1 and CDR2 are MDHEN and SYDVKM. This CDR3 spans 17 amino acids. The trim removed 5 bases at V and 3 bases at J, leaving 13 bases unmatched. The full variable domain, rest sourced from reference TRBV28 and TRBJ1-5, is DVKVTQSSRYLVKRTGEKVFLECVQDMDHENMFWYRQDPGLGLRLIYFSYDVKMKEKGDIPEGYSVSREKKERFSLILESASTNQTSMYLCASSPYPRQGPNQPQHFGDGTRLSIL.

The rearrangement joins TRBV2 to TRBJ1-1; D unclear. The CDR3 covers 14 residues. V lost 3 bases and J lost 3, with 11 bases in between. Germline CDR1 is SNHLY and CDR2 is FYNNEI. The CDR3 bases are TGTGCCAGCAGTGACGGGGAGGCGGACACTGAAGCTTTCTTT. Residues: CASSDGEADTEAFF.

The V and J genes are TRBV4-3 and TRBJ2-4, with 9 bases fitting TRBD2. CDR3 size: 20 residues. Germline V gives CDR1 LGHNA, CDR2 YSLEER. With V trimmed by 0 bases and J by 0 bases, 12 bases remained unmatched. CDR3 sequence (DNA): TGCGCCAGCAGCCAAGATCGGGTAGCGGGAGAAGGTGTAGCCAAAAACATTCAGTACTTC. Translating gives CASSQDRVAGEGVAKNIQYF.

This chain uses TRBV30 with TRBJ2-2; TRBD1 agrees at 7 bases. Germline CDR1 GTSNPN, CDR2 SVGIG (reference sequence). This CDR3 has 15 residues. J was trimmed by 4 bases and V by 5 bases; bases with no gene match: 10. This chain's CDR3 is CAWDPGHRGTGELFF. CDR3 coding DNA: TGTGCCTGGGACCCCGGTCACAGGGGCACCGGGGAGCTGTTTTTT.

The chain couples TRBV30 to TRBJ1-5; maybe TRBD1 (5 bases). The CDR3 sequence is 15 residues long. The germline CDR1 and CDR2 sequences are GTSNPN and SVGIG (reference sequence). V was trimmed by 3 bases and J by 5 bases, leaving 17 bases between them. The CDR3 DNA follows: TGTGCCTGGAGCCTCAGGGTAGGGGCCGATCAGCCCCAGCATTTT. This sequence encodes CAWSLRVGADQPQHF.

This sequence joins TRBV11-2 and TRBJ2-7, with D uncertain. This CDR3 is 11 amino acids long. V was clipped by 5 bases and J by 4 bases, with 6 bases between them. Germline CDR1 and CDR2: SGHAT and FQNNGV. CDR3 nucleotide sequence: TGTGCCAGCAGCCTAAATTACGAGCAGTACTTC. The encoded protein is CASSLNYEQYF.

The gene calls are TRBV4-1 and TRBJ1-4; D is uncertain. Per the germline V gene, CDR1 is MGHRA and CDR2 is YSYEKL. The length of the CDR3 is 16 residues. Trimming cost V 1 base and J 0 bases, with 9 bases left between them. As DNA, the CDR3 is TGCGCCAGCAGCCAAGTGTTCGGTGCAACTAATGAAAAACTGTTTTTT. This translates into CASSQVFGATNEKLFF.

The chain has TRBV4-1 and TRBJ1-2, with D hard to call. Germline V gives CDR1 MGHRA, CDR2 YSYEKL. V dropped 1 base and J dropped 7 bases, with 7 bases sitting between them. This CDR3 has 12 amino acids. CDR3 in DNA: TGCGCCAGCAGCCAAGCCCCCTTTGGCTACACCTTC. It yields the protein CASSQAPFGYTF.

The CDR3: CASSETRTSGETQYF. Here the CDR3 DNA reads TGTGCCAGCAGTGAAACGAGGACTAGCGGAGAGACCCAGTACTTC. The rearrangement links TRBV6-1 to TRBJ2-5; 10 positions match TRBD2. Germline lookup yields CDR1 MNHNS and CDR2 SASEGT. CDR3 length: 15 residues. J was trimmed by 4 bases and V by 2 bases; bases with no gene match: 4.

This clone was observed a handful of times. The junction and the germline gene differ at one end; a read error may be behind it. The chain has TRBV7-7 and TRBJ2-7, with 7 bases identical to TRBD2. Germline CDR1 and CDR2: SSHAT and FNYEAQ (reference sequence). There are 13 residues in the CDR3. The CDR3, as DNA: TGTGCTAGCAGCTGGACTAGCTCCTACGAGCAGTACTTC. Protein: CASSWTSSYEQYF.

V is TRBV13 and J is TRBJ2-1, with unresolved D. The CDR3 totals 12 residues. Trimming cost V 5 bases and J 7 bases, with 9 bases left between them. Per germline, CDR1 PRHDT and CDR2 FYEKMQ (reference sequence). The CDR3 region is CASSRLGNEQFF. The CDR3 nucleotides read TGTGCCAGCAGCAGGCTCGGGAATGAGCAGTTCTTC.

The chain carries TRBV7-9 and TRBJ1-4, with 7 nucleotides matching TRBD1. CDR1 and CDR2 (germline): SEHNR, FQNEAQ (reference sequence). The CDR3 spans 15 residues. The V and J ends lost 2 bases and 3 bases, in that order; junction bases with no gene match: 3. In nucleotides, the CDR3 is TGTGCCAGCAGCTTATGGGACAGCTCTAATGAAAAACTGTTTTTT. The encoded protein is CASSLWDSSNEKLFF.

The V call is TRBV19, the J call TRBJ1-1; no definite D call. Germline lookup yields CDR1 LNHDA and CDR2 SQIVND (reference sequence). There are 12 residues in the CDR3. V shed 8 bases and J shed 5 bases, with 12 bases lying between them. CDR3 sequence (DNA): TGTGCCAGTTCGTCCGGGAGGACTGAAGCTTTCTTT. It specifies CASSSGRTEAFF. The full variable domain, rest sourced from reference TRBV19 and TRBJ1-1, is DGGITQSPKYLFRKEGQNVTLSCEQNLNHDAMYWYRQDPGQGLRLIYYSQIVNDFQKGDIAEGYSVSREKKESFPLTVTSAQKNPTAFYLCASSSGRTEAFFGQGTRLTVV.

As concerns this clone: The identical CDR3 is also encoded by other nucleotide sequences in the sample. This chain's CDR3 is CAWSVAGNQPQHF. The DNA for the CDR3 is TGTGCCTGGAGTGTCGCAGGCAATCAGCCCCAGCATTTT. The genes are TRBV30 and TRBJ1-5, with no clear D. Germline-derived CDR1 and CDR2 are GTSNPN and SVGIG (reference sequence). The CDR3 loop spans 13 amino acids. With 0 bases removed from V and 2 bases from J, the gap between germline ends came to 5 bases.

This chain joins TRBV21-1 and TRBJ2-5; the table gives TRBD2 as D, unverified against the DNA. TRBV21-1 is marked as a pseudogene. The CDR3 spans 16 residues. CDR3 DNA sequence: TGTGCCAGCAGCCGAGCCACTAGCGGGTTCCAAGAGACCCAGTACTTC. It translates to CASSRATSGFQETQYF.

The chain carries TRBV15 and TRBJ2-5; 11 nucleotides align to TRBD2. CDR1 is LNHNV and CDR2 is YYDKDF in the germline V gene (reference sequence). This CDR3 comprises 14 residues. Trimming at V came to 6 bases and at J to 5 bases, leaving 5 bases not matched to a gene. The CDR3 sequence is CATSRLAGWETQYF. CDR3 bases: TGTGCCACCAGTCGACTAGCGGGGTGGGAGACCCAGTACTTC.

V gene TRBV5-1 combines with J gene TRBJ2-3; D remains unclear. Trimming took 1 base from V and 3 from J, leaving 9 bases between them. The CDR3 consists of 14 residues. From germline, CDR1 is SGHRS and CDR2 YFSETQ. In DNA form, the CDR3 reads TGCGCCAGCAGCTTGTCAGGAAGGACAGATACGCAGTATTTT. Protein sequence: CASSLSGRTDTQYF.

The chain carries TRBV5-4 and TRBJ1-2; 7 bases agree with TRBD1. Germline loops: CDR1 SGHNT, CDR2 YYREEE (reference sequence). V dropped 5 bases and J dropped 3; count of bases not matched to a gene: 4. The CDR3 is 13 residues long. CDR3: CASRATGHYGYTF. The CDR3 DNA reads TGTGCCAGCAGGGCGACAGGGCACTATGGCTACACCTTC.

The chain links TRBV2 to TRBJ2-2; 7 nucleotides agree with TRBD1. The CDR3 runs 15 residues. V shed 7 bases, J shed 3 bases, and the junction held 8 bases outside the gene matches. Germline CDR1 SNHLY, CDR2 FYNNEI. The CDR3 sequence is CASTRDSADTGELFF. In nucleotides, the CDR3 is TGTGCCAGCACCCGGGACAGCGCTGACACCGGGGAGCTGTTTTTT.

The V gene is TRBV15, the J gene TRBJ2-7; TRBD1 is a possible D gene (6 bases). Per germline, CDR1 LNHNV and CDR2 YYDKDF (reference sequence). V was trimmed by 4 bases and J by 2 bases, leaving 12 bases between them. The CDR3 consists of 14 residues. CDR3 sequence (DNA): TGTGCCACCAGCATCCCAGGGGCTACCTACGAGCAGTACTTC. It yields the protein CATSIPGATYEQYF.

CDR3 coding DNA: TGCGCCAGCAGCCTCTCTAGCTCCTACAATGAGCAGTTCTTC. Its translation: CASSLSSSYNEQFF. The chain carries TRBV5-1 and TRBJ2-1; no clear D gene. The CDR3 has 14 residues. With 4 bases removed from V and 0 bases from J, the gap between germline ends came to 8 bases. Per the germline V gene, CDR1 is SGHRS and CDR2 is YFSETQ. Variable domain in full (rest from reference TRBV5-1 and TRBJ2-1): KAGVTQTPRYLIKTRGQQVTLSCSPISGHRSVSWYQQTPGQGLQFLFEYFSETQRNKGNFPGRFSGRQFSNSRSEMNVSTLELGDSALYLCASSLSSSYNEQFFGPGTRLTVL.

The rearrangement joins TRBV4-3 to TRBJ2-2; 7 bases align to TRBD1. The germline gives CDR1 LGHNA, CDR2 YSLEER. Germline trimming cut 3 bases from V and 13 bases from J; bases unmatched to any gene: 14. The CDR3 consists of 15 residues. The CDR3 loop reads CASSHDDRVDVGLFF. In DNA, the CDR3 is TGCGCCAGCAGCCACGATGACAGGGTTGACGTTGGGCTGTTTTTT.